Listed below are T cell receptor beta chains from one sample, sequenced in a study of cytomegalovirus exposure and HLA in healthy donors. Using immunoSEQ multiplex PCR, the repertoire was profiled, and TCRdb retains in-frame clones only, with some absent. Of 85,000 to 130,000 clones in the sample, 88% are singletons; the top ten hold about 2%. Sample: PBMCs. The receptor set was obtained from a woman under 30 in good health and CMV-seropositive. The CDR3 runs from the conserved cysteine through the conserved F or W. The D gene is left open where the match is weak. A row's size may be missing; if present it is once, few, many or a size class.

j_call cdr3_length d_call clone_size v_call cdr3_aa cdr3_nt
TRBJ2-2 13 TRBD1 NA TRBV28 CASTDRGWGELFF TGTGCCAGCACGGACAGGGGTTGGGGGGAGCTGTTTTTT
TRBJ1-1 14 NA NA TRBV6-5 CASSYNRVNTEAFF TGTGCCAGCAGTTACAACAGAGTGAACACTGAAGCTTTCTTT
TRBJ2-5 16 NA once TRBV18 CASSPSEVPTQETQYF TGTGCCAGCTCACCTAGTGAGGTCCCGACCCAAGAGACCCAGTACTTC
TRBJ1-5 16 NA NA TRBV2 CASSVLGQEVNQPQHF TGTGCCAGCAGTGTTCTCGGACAAGAAGTTAATCAGCCCCAGCATTTT
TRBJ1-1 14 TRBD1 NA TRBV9 CASSVDRGGTEAFF TGTGCCAGCAGCGTCGACAGGGGGGGAACTGAAGCTTTCTTT
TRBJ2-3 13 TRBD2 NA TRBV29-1 CSVEIGGGNTQYF TGCAGCGTTGAAATCGGCGGGGGAAATACGCAGTATTTT
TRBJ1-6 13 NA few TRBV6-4 CASSGGDNSPLHF TGTGCCAGCAGTGGGGGAGACAATTCACCCCTCCACTTT
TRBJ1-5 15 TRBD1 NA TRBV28 CASSLGQGLNQPQHF TGTGCCAGCAGTTTGGGACAGGGCTTGAATCAGCCCCAGCATTTT
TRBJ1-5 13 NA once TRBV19 CASSIKSEVAQHF TGTGCCAGTAGTATTAAAAGTGAGGTAGCCCAGCATTTT
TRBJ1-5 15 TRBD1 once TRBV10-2 CASSATGGFDQPQHF TGCGCCAGCAGCGCGACAGGGGGTTTCGATCAGCCCCAGCATTTT
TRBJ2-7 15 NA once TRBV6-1 CASTKTVEGPYEQYF TGTGCCAGCACTAAAACAGTAGAGGGCCCCTACGAGCAGTACTTC
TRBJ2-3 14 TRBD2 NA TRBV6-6 CASRLAGGTDTQYF TGTGCCAGCCGATTAGCGGGGGGCACAGATACGCAGTATTTT
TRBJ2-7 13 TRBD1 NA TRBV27 CASSFGQGGEQYF TGTGCCAGCAGTTTTGGACAGGGGGGCGAGCAGTACTTC
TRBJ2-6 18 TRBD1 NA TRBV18 CASSEDRVARPGANVLTF TGTGCCAGCTCTGAAGACAGGGTGGCAAGGCCTGGGGCCAACGTCCTGACTTTC
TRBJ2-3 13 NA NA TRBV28 CASRAGIKDTQYF TGTGCCAGCAGGGCAGGGATCAAAGATACGCAGTATTTT
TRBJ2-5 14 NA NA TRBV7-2 CASSLGLAGETQYF TGTGCCAGCAGCTTAGGCCTAGCTGGAGAGACCCAGTACTTC
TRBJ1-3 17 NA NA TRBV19 CASTNTRRQVSGNTIYF TGTGCCAGTACCAACACCCGGCGGCAAGTCTCTGGAAACACCATATATTTT
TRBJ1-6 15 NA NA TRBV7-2 CASSYRASLDSPLHF TGTGCCAGCAGCTACCGTGCCTCTCTAGATTCACCCCTCCACTTT
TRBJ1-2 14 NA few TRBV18 CASSPGAGDYGYTF TGTGCCAGCTCACCCGGGGCAGGGGACTATGGCTACACCTTC
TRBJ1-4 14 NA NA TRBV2 CASNLQGADEKLFF TGTGCCAGCAACCTACAGGGTGCGGATGAAAAACTGTTTTTT
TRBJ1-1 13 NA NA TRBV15 CATSQSISRGAFF TGTGCCACCAGCCAGAGCATAAGCCGGGGAGCTTTCTTT
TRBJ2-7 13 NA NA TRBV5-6 CASSRRGSGEQYF TGTGCCAGCAGCCGCAGGGGATCGGGAGAGCAGTACTTC
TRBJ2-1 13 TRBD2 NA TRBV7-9 CASSGGGADEQFF TGTGCGAGCAGCGGCGGGGGTGCTGATGAGCAGTTCTTC
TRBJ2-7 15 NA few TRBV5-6 CASSLARQLPREQYF TGTGCCAGCAGCTTGGCGAGACAGCTACCCCGCGAGCAGTACTTC
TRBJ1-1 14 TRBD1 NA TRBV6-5 CASKGDRPNTEAFF TGTGCCTCGAAAGGGGACAGGCCCAACACTGAAGCTTTCTTT
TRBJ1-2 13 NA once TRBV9 CASSVATASGYTF TGTGCCAGCAGCGTAGCGACAGCCAGCGGCTACACCTTC
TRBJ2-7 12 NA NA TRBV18 CASSPNVDEQYF TGTGCCAGCTCACCAAACGTAGACGAGCAGTACTTC
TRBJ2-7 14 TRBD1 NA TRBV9 CASSLRQGGYEQYF TGTGCCAGCAGCCTCCGACAGGGGGGGTACGAGCAGTACTTC
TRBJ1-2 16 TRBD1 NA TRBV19 CASSPLDRALTYGYTF TGTGCCAGTAGTCCACTGGACAGGGCCTTAACCTATGGCTACACCTTC